The clone carrying this T cell receptor beta chain appeared a single time. This sample is part of a study of blood T cell repertoires in COVID-19. Study at large: The United States, Italy and Spain supplied acute and convalescent COVID-19 samples.

The repertoire was sequenced with immunoSEQ multiplex PCR; TCRdb's copy has only in-frame clones and lacks some. The sample records some 300,000 clones, about 87% being singletons. V lost 5 bases and J lost 5; bases outside the gene matches: 13. Germline CDR1 reads MNHEY; CDR2 reads SMNVEV (reference sequence). The CDR3 covers 19 residues. This chain links TRBV27 with TRBJ2-3; 16 bases agree with TRBD2. Sample: peripheral blood. The sequence derives from a man in his 70s with acute or convalescent COVID-19. For the CDR3, the DNA is TGTGCCAGCAGTCCAACAACTCCGGGACTAGCGGGAGGGCGAGATACGCAGTATTTT. Translating gives CASSPTTPGLAGGRDTQYF.